This entry is about one TCR beta chain. These data originate in a study of cytomegalovirus exposure and HLA in healthy donors. The PCR made use of 60 Vbeta and 13 Jbeta primers. Clones were sequenced by immunoSEQ multiplex PCR, and TCRdb holds only the in-frame ones, with some missing. The table shows around 150,000 clones, with 60% to 80% occurring only once. Germline CDR1 is MDHEN and CDR2 is SYDVKM. CDR3 length: 16 amino acids. After removal of 5 bases from V and 1 base from J, the junction contained 8 bases not matched to a gene. Sample: PBMCs. The gene calls are TRBV28 and TRBJ1-2, with 9 positions matching TRBD1. This TCR derives from a man between 60 and 75 years old in good health and CMV-seronegative. The CDR3 nucleotides read TGTGCCAGCAGTCAAGACGGACAGGGGAGTAACTATGGCTACACCTTC. As protein: CASSQDGQGSNYGYTF.